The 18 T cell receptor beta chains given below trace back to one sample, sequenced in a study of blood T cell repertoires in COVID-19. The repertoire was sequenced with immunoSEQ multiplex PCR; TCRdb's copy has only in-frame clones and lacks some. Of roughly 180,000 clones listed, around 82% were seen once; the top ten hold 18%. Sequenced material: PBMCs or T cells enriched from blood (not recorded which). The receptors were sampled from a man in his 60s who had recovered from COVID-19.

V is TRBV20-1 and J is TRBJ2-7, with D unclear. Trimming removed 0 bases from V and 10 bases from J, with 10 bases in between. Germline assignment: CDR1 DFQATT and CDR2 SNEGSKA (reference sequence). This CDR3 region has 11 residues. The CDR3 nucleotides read TGCAGTGCTAGAGATATGCGCGATCAGTACTTC. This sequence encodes CSARDMRDQYF.

Written as DNA, the CDR3 is TGCAGCGTTGGACGCGGGACAGCGATCAGCGGGGAGCTGTTTTTT. Amino acid sequence: CSVGRGTAISGELFF. The V call is TRBV29-1, the J call TRBJ2-2, with a weak D call TRBD1 (7 bases). The germline gives CDR1 SQVTM, CDR2 ANQGSEA. Trimming removed 4 bases from V and 7 bases from J, with 19 bases in between. CDR3 length: 15 amino acids.

Here the CDR3 DNA reads TGTGCCAGCAGTGAAGCGGGAGGTAGAGAGACCCAGTACTTC. Residues: CASSEAGGRETQYF. The chain is built from TRBV6-1 and TRBJ2-5; tentatively, D is TRBD2 (6 bases). Trimming took off 0 bases at V and 4 bases at J, with 9 bases between the two ends. The germline CDR1 and CDR2 sequences are MNHNS and SASEGT. There are 14 residues in the CDR3.

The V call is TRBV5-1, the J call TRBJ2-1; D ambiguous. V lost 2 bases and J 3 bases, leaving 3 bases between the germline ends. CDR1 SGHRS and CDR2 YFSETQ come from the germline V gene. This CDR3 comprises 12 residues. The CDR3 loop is CASSFNYNEQFF. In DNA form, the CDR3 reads TGCGCCAGCAGCTTCAACTACAATGAGCAGTTCTTC.

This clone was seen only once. In nucleotides, the CDR3 is TGTGCCAGCAGGACCGGGACAGCGACCTACGAGCAGTACTTC. Its protein is CASRTGTATYEQYF. This sequence joins TRBV28 and TRBJ2-7; 7 nucleotides agree with TRBD1. The length of the CDR3 is 14 residues. From germline, CDR1 is MDHEN and CDR2 SYDVKM. V shed 6 bases, J shed 2 bases, and the junction held 7 bases outside the gene matches.

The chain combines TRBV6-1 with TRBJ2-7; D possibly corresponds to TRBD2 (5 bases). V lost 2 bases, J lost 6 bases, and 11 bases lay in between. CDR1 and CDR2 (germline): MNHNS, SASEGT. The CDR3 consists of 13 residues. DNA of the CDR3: TGTGCCAGCAGTGAATTCGGGGTTTCCGAGCAGTACTTC. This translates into CASSEFGVSEQYF.

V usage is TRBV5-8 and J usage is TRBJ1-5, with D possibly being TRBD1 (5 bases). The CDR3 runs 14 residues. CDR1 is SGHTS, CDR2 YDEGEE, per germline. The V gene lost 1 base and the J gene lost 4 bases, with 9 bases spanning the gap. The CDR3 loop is CASSLFQGNQPQHF. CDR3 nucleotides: TGTGCCAGCAGCTTGTTCCAGGGTAATCAGCCCCAGCATTTT.

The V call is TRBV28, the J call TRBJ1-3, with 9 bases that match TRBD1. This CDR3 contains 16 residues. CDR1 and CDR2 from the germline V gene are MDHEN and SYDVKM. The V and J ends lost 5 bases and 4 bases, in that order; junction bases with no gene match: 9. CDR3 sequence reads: CASSTGGTGSGNTIYF. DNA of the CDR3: TGTGCCAGCAGTACAGGGGGGACAGGGTCCGGAAACACCATATATTTT.

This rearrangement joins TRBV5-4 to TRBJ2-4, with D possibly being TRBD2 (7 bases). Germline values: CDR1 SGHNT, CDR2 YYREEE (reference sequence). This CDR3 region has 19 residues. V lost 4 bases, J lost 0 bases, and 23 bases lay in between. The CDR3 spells CASSPGLAGGGGAKNIQYF. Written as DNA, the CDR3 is TGTGCCAGCAGCCCCGGCCTCGCCGGGGGAGGGGGAGCCAAAAACATTCAGTACTTC. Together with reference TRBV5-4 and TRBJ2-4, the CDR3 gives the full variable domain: ETGVTQSPTHLIKTRGQQVTLRCSSQSGHNTVSWYQQALGQGPQFIFQYYREEENGRGNFPPRFSGLQFPNYSSELNVNALELDDSALYLCASSPGLAGGGGAKNIQYFGAGTRLSVL.

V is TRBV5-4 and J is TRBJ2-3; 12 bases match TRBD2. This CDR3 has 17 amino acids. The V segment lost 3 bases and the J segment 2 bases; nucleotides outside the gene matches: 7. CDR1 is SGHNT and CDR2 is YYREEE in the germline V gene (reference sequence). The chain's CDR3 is CASSSATSGGPTDTQYF. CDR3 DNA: TGTGCCAGCAGCTCCGCGACTAGCGGGGGCCCCACAGATACGCAGTATTTT. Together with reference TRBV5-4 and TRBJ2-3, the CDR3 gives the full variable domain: ETGVTQSPTHLIKTRGQQVTLRCSSQSGHNTVSWYQQALGQGPQFIFQYYREEENGRGNFPPRFSGLQFPNYSSELNVNALELDDSALYLCASSSATSGGPTDTQYFGPGTRLTVL.

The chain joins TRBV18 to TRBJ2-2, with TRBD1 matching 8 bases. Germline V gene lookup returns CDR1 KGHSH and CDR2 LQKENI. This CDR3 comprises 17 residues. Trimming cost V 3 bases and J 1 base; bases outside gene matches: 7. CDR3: CASSPTTGTGNTGELFF. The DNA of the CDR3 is TGTGCCAGCTCACCGACCACCGGGACAGGGAACACCGGGGAGCTGTTTTTT.

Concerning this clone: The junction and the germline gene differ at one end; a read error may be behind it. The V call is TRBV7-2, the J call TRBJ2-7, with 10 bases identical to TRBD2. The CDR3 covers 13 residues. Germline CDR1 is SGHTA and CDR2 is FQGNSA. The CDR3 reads CASSLVASGRLSF. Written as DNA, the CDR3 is TGTGCCAGCAGCTTAGTGGCTAGCGGGAGACTGAGCTTC.

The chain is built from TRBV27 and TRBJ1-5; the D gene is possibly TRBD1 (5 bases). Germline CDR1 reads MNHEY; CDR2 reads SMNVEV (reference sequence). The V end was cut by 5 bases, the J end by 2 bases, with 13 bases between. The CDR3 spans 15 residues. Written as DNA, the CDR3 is TGTGCCAGCAGTCCCTTGGGGGGGGGCAATCAGCCCCAGCATTTT. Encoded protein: CASSPLGGGNQPQHF.

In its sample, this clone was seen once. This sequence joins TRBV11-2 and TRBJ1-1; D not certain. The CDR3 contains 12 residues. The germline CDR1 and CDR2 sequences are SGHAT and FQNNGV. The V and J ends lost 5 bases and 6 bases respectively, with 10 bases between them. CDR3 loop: CASSRNRAEAFF. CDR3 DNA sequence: TGTGCCAGCAGCCGAAACCGGGCTGAAGCTTTCTTT. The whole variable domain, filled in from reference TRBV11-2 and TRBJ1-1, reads EAGVAQSPRYKIIEKRQSVAFWCNPISGHATLYWYQQILGQGPKLLIQFQNNGVVDDSQLPKDRFSAERLKGVDSTLKIQPAKLEDSAVYLCASSRNRAEAFFGQGTRLTVV.

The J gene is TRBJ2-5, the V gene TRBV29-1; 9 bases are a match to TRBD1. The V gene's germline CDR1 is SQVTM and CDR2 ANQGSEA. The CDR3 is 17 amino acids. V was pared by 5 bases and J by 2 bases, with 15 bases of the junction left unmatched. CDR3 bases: TGCAGCGTTCGAAGAGATCACAGGGGGCGAGGGCAAGAGACCCAGTACTTC. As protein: CSVRRDHRGRGQETQYF. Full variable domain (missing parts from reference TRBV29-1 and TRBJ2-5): SAVISQKPSRDICQRGTSLTIQCQVDSQVTMMFWYRQQPGQSLTLIATANQGSEATYESGFVIDKFPISRPNLTFSTLTVSNMSPEDSSIYLCSVRRDHRGRGQETQYFGPGTRLLVL.

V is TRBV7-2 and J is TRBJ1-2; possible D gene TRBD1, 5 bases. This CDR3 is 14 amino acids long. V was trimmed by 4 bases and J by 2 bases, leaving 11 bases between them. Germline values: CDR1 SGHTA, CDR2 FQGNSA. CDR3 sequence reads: CASSYAPGNYGYTF. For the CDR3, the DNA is TGTGCCAGCAGCTATGCTCCAGGGAACTATGGCTACACCTTC.

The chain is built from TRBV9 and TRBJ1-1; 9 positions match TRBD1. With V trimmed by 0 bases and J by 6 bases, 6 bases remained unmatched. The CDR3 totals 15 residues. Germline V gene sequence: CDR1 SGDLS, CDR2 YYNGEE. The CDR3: CASSVATGGISEAFF. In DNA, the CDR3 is TGTGCCAGCAGCGTAGCTACAGGGGGCATCTCTGAAGCTTTCTTT.

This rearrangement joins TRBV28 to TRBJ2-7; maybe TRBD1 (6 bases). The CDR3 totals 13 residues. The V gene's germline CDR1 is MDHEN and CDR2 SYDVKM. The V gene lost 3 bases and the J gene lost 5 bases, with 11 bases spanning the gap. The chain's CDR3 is CASSLVQGHEQYF. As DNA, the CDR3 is TGTGCCAGCAGTTTGGTACAGGGCCACGAGCAGTACTTC.